This T cell receptor beta chain is from a study of blood T cell repertoires in COVID-19. Study as a whole: In each case, the material was cDNA or gDNA derived from T cells, B-cell-depleted T cells, or PBMCs.

Germline V CDR1 and CDR2: SSHAT, FNYEAQ (reference sequence). This CDR3 comprises 19 residues. The age range of participants was about 18 to 89 years, with residence in about two dozen US areas. Original processing notes: By means of reference gene primer amplification, nucleated cell counts were estimated. Using immunoSEQ multiplex PCR, the repertoire was profiled, and TCRdb retains in-frame clones only, with some absent. V, J and clone size were drawn from that table, and D and trimming were deduced from the DNA. The sample contains 330,000 or so clones, about 90% of which appear only once. Notes on this clone: The junction shows a germline mismatch at one end, possibly a read error.

V and J are TRBV7-7 and TRBJ1-4; D gene uncertain. The TCR was taken from a woman in her twenties or thirties who had been exposed to COVID-19. The sequenced sample consisted of PBMCs or T cells enriched from blood (not recorded which). The CDR3 DNA reads as TGTGCTAGCAGCTTCCGTCCCCTTAGTACTGCGGCAACTAATGAAAAACTGTTTTTT. Amino acid sequence: CASSFRPLSTAATNEKLFF.